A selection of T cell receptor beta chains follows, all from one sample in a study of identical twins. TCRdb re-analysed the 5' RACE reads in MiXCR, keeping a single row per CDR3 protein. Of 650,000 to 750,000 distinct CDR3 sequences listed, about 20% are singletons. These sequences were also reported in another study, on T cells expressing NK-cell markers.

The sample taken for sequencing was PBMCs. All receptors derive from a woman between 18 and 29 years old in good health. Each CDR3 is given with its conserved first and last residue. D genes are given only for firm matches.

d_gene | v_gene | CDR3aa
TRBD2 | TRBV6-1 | CASGLASPGESQYF
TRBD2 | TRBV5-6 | CASTRTSDDNEQFF
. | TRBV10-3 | CAISESLGNYGYTF
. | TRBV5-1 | CASSYGAGTPTHLPETQYF
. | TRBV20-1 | CGSGTHNSPLHF
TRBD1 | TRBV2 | CASSEAMRQGSSGYTF
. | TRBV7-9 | CASSLERRAYNEQFF
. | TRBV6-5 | CASSYSKSQGRSTLHF
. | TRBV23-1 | CASSHTGREQYF
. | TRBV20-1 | CSAAIGTGNTIYF
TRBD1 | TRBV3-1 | CASSPKAGQVLQLYEKLFF
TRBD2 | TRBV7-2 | CASRLAGEQFF
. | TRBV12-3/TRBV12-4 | CASRAGQNYNSPLHF
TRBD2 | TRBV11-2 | CASSLDSAGAGTDTQYF
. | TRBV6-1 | CASRWTASGELFF
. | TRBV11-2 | CAGARTATSGDTQYF
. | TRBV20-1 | CSARAEYEQYF
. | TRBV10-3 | CAISEPSFSTDTQYF
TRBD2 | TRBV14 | CASSLRDYREYEQYF
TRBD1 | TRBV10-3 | CAISSVGDSMYEQYF
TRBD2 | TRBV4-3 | CASSQDTSAEQFF
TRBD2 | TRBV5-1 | CASSLAPAGDLEQYF
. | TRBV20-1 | CSARRLTYNEQFF
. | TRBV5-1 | CASSDQTANQQYF
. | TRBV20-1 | CSAWGGGSYNEQFF
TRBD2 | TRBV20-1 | CSASGLAGVGETQYF
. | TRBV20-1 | CSARSGDTQYF
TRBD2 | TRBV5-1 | CASSPEGGRAYEQYF
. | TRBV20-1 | CSARTPRANNEQFF
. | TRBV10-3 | CASGTTTNTGELFF
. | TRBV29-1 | CSVTGVYGYTF
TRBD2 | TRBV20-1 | CSAGTSGANTGELFF
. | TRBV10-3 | CAIRSGTPGYEQYF
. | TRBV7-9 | CASSPQNTYNEQFF
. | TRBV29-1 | CSAALGEQFF
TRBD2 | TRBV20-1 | CSALPTSAFSYEQYF
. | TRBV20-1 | CSAHFGGFGNEQFF
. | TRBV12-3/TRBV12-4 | CASSTGRPTSYEQYF
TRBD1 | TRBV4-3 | CASSQGQGNSGFHGYTF
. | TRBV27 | CASSFNSGQTYGYTF
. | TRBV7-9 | CASSSSRGTGETQYF
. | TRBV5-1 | CASSLIGSRTDTQYF
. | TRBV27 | CASSLKGRGEQYF
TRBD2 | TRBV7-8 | CASSWPSGGFNEQFF
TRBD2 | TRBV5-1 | CASRPLAGGTDTQYF
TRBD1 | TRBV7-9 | CASSPDRGYRYNEQFF
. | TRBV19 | CASSPDYRVGDTQYF
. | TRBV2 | CASSEKGSGELFF
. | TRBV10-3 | CAISESGGKTEAFF
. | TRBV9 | CASSLYRSSGQPQHF
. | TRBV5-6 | CASSGTVSVNWETQYF
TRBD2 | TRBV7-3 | CASSYGLAGGYNEQFF
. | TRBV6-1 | CATLPPGQETQYF